The clone carrying this T cell receptor beta chain was detected once. The antigen is unknown. Profiling relied on immunoSEQ multiplex PCR, and the TCRdb table lists in-frame clones only, not all of them. Of approximately 300,000 clones listed, about 90% were seen once; the top ten hold 1% to 1.5%. Trimming stripped 4 bases from V and 8 bases from J, with 17 bases between. The CDR3 runs 14 residues. CDR1 and CDR2 (germline): MNHNY, SVGAGI (reference sequence). These data come from a study of cytomegalovirus exposure and HLA in healthy donors. Study-level findings and limits: Using the classifier, cytomegalovirus status was reportedly diagnosed with high specificity and sensitivity. Three chains tied to CMV proved CMV antigen-specific in vitro.

This TCR was recovered from a woman in her thirties in good health and CMV-seropositive. V is TRBV6-6 and J is TRBJ1-2; D is perhaps TRBD1 (5 bases). Specimen: PBMCs. Here the CDR3 DNA reads TGTGCCAGCAGTTCCTCAGGGAGGGCGGAGGGCTACACCTTC. Its protein is CASSSSGRAEGYTF.